These 32 T cell receptor beta chains were sequenced from one sample in a study of blood T cells in healthy people across ages. Then a second PCR, running roughly 7 to 11 cycles, was carried out with a sample-barcoded 5' primer and a J-beta primer mix. TCRdb processed the 5' RACE reads anew with MiXCR; each CDR3 protein has one entry. The sample shows about 640,000 distinct CDR3 sequences, approximately 59% of them seen only once. Material for sequencing was blood. The receptors derive from a man aged 55 to 69 in good health.

This chain joins TRBV7-6 and TRBJ2-3; D not certain. The CDR3 loop spans 13 amino acids. The germline V gene encodes CDR1 SGHVS and CDR2 FNYEAQ. V was shortened by 1 base and J by 4 bases, with 6 bases between the two germline ends. The CDR3 sequence: CASSLDPADTQYF. CDR3 in DNA: TGTGCCAGCAGCTTAGACCCTGCAGATACGCAGTATTTT.

This clonotype appeared a few times. The chain carries TRBV18 and TRBJ2-1, with D tentatively TRBD1 (5 bases). Germline CDR1 reads KGHSH; CDR2 reads LQKENI. V was clipped by 3 bases and J by 10 bases, with 19 bases between them. The CDR3 is 15 amino acids. The CDR3 sequence: CASSPPGHRYGEQFF. CDR3 DNA: TGTGCCAGCTCACCCCCTGGACACCGCTACGGAGAGCAGTTCTTC.

The CDR3 region is CASSLEESSYNEQYF. The CDR3 DNA reads TGTGCCAGCAGCTTAGAGGAGAGCTCCTACAATGAGCAGTACTTC. This rearrangement joins TRBV7-2 to TRBJ2-1; D not resolved. The J call is doubtful: the DNA matches TRBJ2-7 better. Germline CDR1 is SGHTA and CDR2 is FQGNSA. The CDR3 runs 15 residues.

J is TRBJ2-3 and V is TRBV21-1; the D call TRBD1 from the table was never checked on the DNA. TRBV21-1 is a documented pseudogene. This CDR3 has 17 residues. CDR3 sequence reads: CVSSKATPNQVKDTQYF. CDR3 DNA: TGTGTCAGCAGCAAAGCCACCCCCAACCAGGTCAAAGATACGCAGTATTTT.

The chain joins TRBV10-3 to TRBJ1-6; D uncertain. Germline-derived CDR1 and CDR2 are ENHRY and SYGVKD. Trimming left V 0 bases short and J 5 bases short, with 8 bases between. This CDR3 spans 15 amino acids. The CDR3 DNA follows: TGTGCCATCAGTGAGTCCACAGCCGATAATTCACCCCTCCACTTT. Residues: CAISESTADNSPLHF.

The chain carries TRBV15 and TRBJ1-6; 8 nucleotides match TRBD1. The CDR3 is 14 amino acids. The junction had 3 bases not matched to a gene; V was cut back by 4 bases and J by 7 bases. Germline assignment: CDR1 LNHNV and CDR2 YYDKDF (reference sequence). CDR3: CATSTDRVNSPLHF. DNA of the CDR3: TGTGCCACCAGCACGGACAGGGTAAATTCACCCCTCCACTTT.

The chain joins TRBV1 to TRBJ2-5; the table gives TRBD1 as D, unverified against the DNA. TRBV1 is deemed a pseudogene. The CDR3 sequence is 12 residues long. The CDR3, as DNA: TGCACCAGCAGCCACTCTCCCGGGACCCAGTACTTC. It yields the protein CTSSHSPGTQYF.

This clonotype was seen more than once but under ten times. V usage is TRBV5-1 and J usage is TRBJ1-1, with 8 bases matching TRBD1. The junction had 3 bases not matched to a gene; V was cut back by 4 bases and J by 1 base. The germline V gene encodes CDR1 SGHRS and CDR2 YFSETQ. The CDR3 loop spans 14 amino acids. CDR3 protein: CASSMGTGNTEAFF. The DNA of the CDR3 is TGCGCCAGCAGCATGGGGACAGGGAACACTGAAGCTTTCTTT.

The V call is TRBV29-1, the J call TRBJ1-4; D gene uncertain. Trimming shortened V by 1 base and J by 7 bases, and 10 bases separated the two germline ends. In germline, CDR1 is SQVTM, CDR2 ANQGSEA. The CDR3 runs to 13 residues. CDR3 residues: CSVEALGAEKLFF. The CDR3 bases are TGCAGCGTTGAAGCCCTGGGAGCTGAAAAACTGTTTTTT.

This clonotype was seen more than once but under ten times. The chain combines TRBV9 with TRBJ2-7, with D perhaps TRBD1 (6 bases). V was clipped by 0 bases and J by 1 base, with 11 bases between them. CDR3 length: 15 residues. The germline CDR1 and CDR2 sequences are SGDLS and YYNGEE. The CDR3 nucleotides read TGTGCCAGCAGCGTAGGGGTAGGGACATCCTACGAGCAGTACTTC. Protein product: CASSVGVGTSYEQYF.

The V and J genes are TRBV9 and TRBJ2-5; tentative D call: TRBD2 (7 bases). In germline, CDR1 is SGDLS, CDR2 YYNGEE. V lost 0 bases, J lost 2 bases, and 20 bases lay in between. This CDR3 is 18 amino acids long. The CDR3 coding sequence is TGTGCCAGCAGCGTAGGCCAGGGGAGGGGAGGTAGACAAGAGACCCAGTACTTC. Its protein is CASSVGQGRGGRQETQYF.

This clonotype was observed a few times. V and J are TRBV28 and TRBJ2-1, with 8 bases matching TRBD1. Germline V CDR1 and CDR2: MDHEN, SYDVKM. Trimming at V came to 5 bases and at J to 5 bases, leaving 5 bases not matched to a gene. This CDR3 has 14 residues. The CDR3 DNA reads as TGTGCCAGCAGTCCGGGACAGGTTAACAATGAGCAGTTCTTC. Its translation is CASSPGQVNNEQFF.

The chain combines TRBV12-3 or TRBV12-4 with TRBJ1-2; no firm D call. V was trimmed by 3 bases and J by 2 bases, leaving 13 bases between them. The CDR3 has 15 amino acids. The CDR3 DNA follows: TGTGCCAGCAGTTTGAGTCAGTTGGGGAACTATGGCTACACCTTC. It codes for CASSLSQLGNYGYTF.

The V gene is TRBV20-1, the J gene TRBJ2-1, with 10 bases aligning to TRBD2. V lost 8 bases to trimming and J lost 7 bases; unmatched junction nucleotides: 8. The length of the CDR3 is 13 residues. The germline CDR1 and CDR2 sequences are DFQATT and SNEGSKA (reference sequence). The CDR3 loop reads CSLARAGGNEQFF. The DNA of the CDR3 is TGCAGTTTAGCCCGAGCGGGGGGGAATGAGCAGTTCTTC.

The chain is built from TRBV7-2 and TRBJ1-4, with D possibly TRBD1 on 6 matching bases. CDR1 and CDR2 from the germline V gene are SGHTA and FQGNSA. This CDR3 has 14 residues. Trimming cost V 5 bases and J 4 bases, with 11 bases left between them. In DNA form, the CDR3 reads TGTGCCAGCAGCGTCCTAGGGGGTAATGAAAAACTGTTTTTT. This encodes CASSVLGGNEKLFF. The whole variable domain, remainder taken from reference TRBV7-2 and TRBJ1-4, is GAGVSQSPSNKVTEKGKDVELRCDPISGHTALYWYRQSLGQGLEFLIYFQGNSAPDKSGLPSDRFSAERTGGSVSTLTIQRTQQEDSAVYLCASSVLGGNEKLFFGSGTQLSVL.

Only one count was recorded for this clonotype. A much larger clone sits a single nucleotide away, making a read error possible. The chain carries TRBV7-2 and TRBJ2-7; the D is unclear. Matching the DNA end better, TRBJ2-5 makes the J call doubtful. The CDR3 sequence is 13 residues long. Germline V gene data show CDR1 as SGHTA and CDR2 as FQGNSA. The CDR3 region has the DNA TGTACCAGCAGCCTGCCGGGTACAGAGACCCAGTACTTC. Translating it yields CTSSLPGTETQYF.

The chain combines TRBV7-2 with TRBJ2-5; D possibly corresponds to TRBD1 (5 bases). Trimming took 5 bases from V and 4 from J, leaving 14 bases between them. The CDR3 is 14 residues long. Germline values: CDR1 SGHTA, CDR2 FQGNSA. The CDR3: CASSPQGYRETQYF. CDR3 sequence (DNA): TGTGCCAGCAGCCCTCAGGGATACAGAGAGACCCAGTACTTC.

The chain combines TRBV7-2 with TRBJ2-4; 8 positions match TRBD2. From germline, CDR1 is SGHTA and CDR2 FQGNSA. V lost 5 bases and J lost 5; bases outside the gene matches: 8. The CDR3 runs 15 residues. The CDR3 loop is CASSLPSSGQNIQYF. DNA of the CDR3: TGTGCCAGCAGCCTCCCCTCTAGCGGGCAAAACATTCAGTACTTC.

The chain is built from TRBV5-6 and TRBJ2-1, with D uncertain. The V gene's germline CDR1 is SGHDT and CDR2 YYEEEE. The V gene lost 4 bases and the J gene lost 12 bases, with 11 bases spanning the gap. This CDR3 comprises 11 residues. CDR3 nucleotide sequence: TGTGCCAGCAGCAAAACGGTATCGCAGTTCTTC. This codes for CASSKTVSQFF.

This chain links TRBV28 with TRBJ2-1; 10 positions match TRBD1. The length of the CDR3 is 14 residues. Trimming at V came to 4 bases and at J to 12 bases, leaving 9 bases not matched to a gene. The germline gives CDR1 MDHEN, CDR2 SYDVKM. In DNA form, the CDR3 reads TGTGCCAGCAGTTCCTCCGGACAGGGGGTACGGCAGTTCTTC. This translates into CASSSSGQGVRQFF.

The chain joins TRBV27 to TRBJ1-6, with D tentatively TRBD1 (6 bases). Germline CDR1 MNHEY, CDR2 SMNVEV (reference sequence). Trimming shortened V by 0 bases and J by 9 bases, and 12 bases separated the two germline ends. This CDR3 comprises 15 residues. The chain's CDR3 is CASSLSRQGPSPLHF. Written as DNA, the CDR3 is TGTGCCAGCAGTTTATCAAGGCAGGGGCCTTCACCCCTCCACTTT.

This chain links TRBV5-5 with TRBJ2-3; D perhaps matches TRBD2 (6 bases). V shed 4 bases and J shed 4 bases, with 16 bases lying between them. The CDR3 runs 15 residues. The germline V gene has CDR1 SGHKS and CDR2 YYEKEE (reference sequence). The CDR3, as DNA: TGTGCCAGCAGCGTGGACGGGGGATTTCCAGATACGCAGTATTTT. Amino acid sequence: CASSVDGGFPDTQYF.

This chain uses TRBV20-1 with TRBJ2-5; 13 nucleotides match TRBD2. The CDR3 contains 15 residues. Losses at the gene ends were 2 bases for V and 1 base for J; bases not matched to a gene: 1. Germline V CDR1 and CDR2: DFQATT, SNEGSKA (reference sequence). The CDR3 coding sequence is TGCAGTGCTAGAAGGACTAGCGGGGGCCAAGAGACCCAGTACTTC. Translation: CSARRTSGGQETQYF.

The sample holds a few counts of this clonotype. The chain joins TRBV28 to TRBJ2-1; D perhaps matches TRBD2 (6 bases). The CDR3 contains 13 residues. Per the germline V gene, CDR1 is MDHEN and CDR2 is SYDVKM. Trimming took off 10 bases at V and 9 bases at J, with 19 bases between the two ends. CDR3 sequence: CATGDSPFGEQFF. CDR3 in DNA: TGTGCCACCGGGGACTCACCTTTCGGTGAGCAGTTCTTC. The variable domain in full, completed from reference TRBV28 and TRBJ2-1, reads DVKVTQSSRYLVKRTGEKVFLECVQDMDHENMFWYRQDPGLGLRLIYFSYDVKMKEKGDIPEGYSVSREKKERFSLILESASTNQTSMYLCATGDSPFGEQFFGPGTRLTVL.

V and J are TRBV9 and TRBJ2-7; weak D call: TRBD1 (6 bases). CDR1 is SGDLS and CDR2 is YYNGEE in the germline V gene. The CDR3 covers 16 residues. V was cut by 2 bases and J by 6 bases, with 21 bases left in between. CDR3 region: CASSVTTGLGVGEQYF. In DNA, the CDR3 is TGTGCCAGCAGCGTGACCACAGGGTTGGGGGTGGGCGAGCAGTACTTC.

This clonotype was picked up many times. The chain is built from TRBV7-2 and TRBJ2-7; 7 nucleotides match TRBD2. Germline CDR1 SGHTA, CDR2 FQGNSA. Trimming at V came to 4 bases and at J to 3 bases, leaving 9 bases not matched to a gene. This CDR3 contains 15 residues. This chain's CDR3 is CASSSGGGNLYEQYF. The CDR3 DNA reads TGTGCCAGCAGCTCTGGCGGGGGTAATCTCTACGAGCAGTACTTC.

A word on this clonotype: Given a much more abundant clone one base away, this may be a read error. The DNA of the CDR3 is TGCGCCAGCAGCCCCGGGACAGAGTCCTACAAGCAGTACTTC. Its protein product is CASSPGTESYKQYF. The chain recombines TRBV5-1 with TRBJ2-7, with TRBD1 identical over 7 bases. Germline V lookup: CDR1 SGHRS, CDR2 YFSETQ. The CDR3 contains 14 residues.

This chain joins TRBV9 and TRBJ1-4; the match to TRBD1 covers 9 bases. Losses at the gene ends were 2 bases for V and 4 bases for J; bases not matched to a gene: 3. The germline V gene encodes CDR1 SGDLS and CDR2 YYNGEE. The CDR3 is made up of 15 amino acids. This chain's CDR3 is CASSVEDRGNEKLFF. The CDR3 DNA reads TGTGCCAGCAGCGTCGAGGACAGGGGTAATGAAAAACTGTTTTTT. The whole variable domain, filled in from reference TRBV9 and TRBJ1-4, reads DSGVTQTPKHLITATGQRVTLRCSPRSGDLSVYWYQQSLDQGLQFLIQYYNGEERAKGNILERFSAQQFPDLHSELNLSSLELGDSALYFCASSVEDRGNEKLFFGSGTQLSVL.

This clonotype was observed a few times. The rearrangement joins TRBV27 to TRBJ1-2; 7 bases agree with TRBD1. Germline-derived CDR1 and CDR2 are MNHEY and SMNVEV (reference sequence). V lost 5 bases to trimming and J lost 5 bases; unmatched junction nucleotides: 8. The CDR3 extends over 14 amino acids. The CDR3 reads CASSPGGPRYGYTF. The CDR3, as DNA: TGTGCCAGCAGTCCAGGGGGGCCTAGGTATGGCTACACCTTC.

This clonotype occurred once. The chain has TRBV2 and TRBJ2-7; a possible D gene is TRBD2 (5 bases). This CDR3 is 14 amino acids long. V lost 4 bases and J 3 bases, leaving 13 bases between the germline ends. Per germline, CDR1 SNHLY and CDR2 FYNNEI. CDR3 DNA sequence: TGTGCCAGCAGTGGAGAGGGCCCCCTCTACGAGCAGTACTTC. Translation: CASSGEGPLYEQYF.

In its sample, this clonotype was seen a few times. A junction boundary mismatches the germline segment, possibly from a read error. The chain has TRBV7-2 and TRBJ1-2; D is undetermined. The CDR3 consists of 14 residues. Per germline, CDR1 SGHTA and CDR2 FQGNSA. The CDR3 loop reads CASSLGGTNYGYTF. The CDR3, as DNA: TGCGCCAGCAGCTTGGGAGGGACTAACTATGGCTACACCTTC.

The table lists this clonotype with many counts. The chain uses TRBV10-3 and TRBJ2-5, with a weak D call TRBD1 (5 bases). The CDR3 is made up of 13 amino acids. Germline assignment: CDR1 ENHRY and CDR2 SYGVKD. Between the trimmed V and J ends, which lost 3 bases and 4 bases, there was a span of 9 bases. The chain's CDR3 is CAISDGQGETQYF. Here the CDR3 DNA reads TGTGCCATCAGTGACGGGCAGGGAGAGACCCAGTACTTC.